This T cell receptor (beta chain) originates from a study of blood T cells in healthy people across ages. Study findings and constraints: There were more naive CD4+ cells and higher diversity in long-lived donors than in aged donors.

A sample-barcoded 5' primer and a J-beta primer mix were used in a second PCR of roughly 6 to 12 cycles. TCRdb re-derived calls from the 5' RACE reads in MiXCR, one entry per CDR3 protein. The top ten clones hold under 15% of a sample with about 810,000 distinct CDR3 sequences, about 36% of them seen once. Comments on this clonotype: As yet, its antigen is unknown.

Material: blood. This TCR derives from a man aged 18-30 years in good health.

The CDR3 loop reads CASSWVQPQHF. Written as DNA, the CDR3 is TGTGCCAGCAGTTGGGTTCAGCCCCAGCATTTT. This sequence joins TRBV27 and TRBJ1-5; unclear D gene. The V end lost 4 bases, the J end lost 6 bases, and 4 bases lay between the germline ends. The CDR3 sequence is 11 residues long. Germline V CDR1 and CDR2: MNHEY, SMNVEV (reference sequence).